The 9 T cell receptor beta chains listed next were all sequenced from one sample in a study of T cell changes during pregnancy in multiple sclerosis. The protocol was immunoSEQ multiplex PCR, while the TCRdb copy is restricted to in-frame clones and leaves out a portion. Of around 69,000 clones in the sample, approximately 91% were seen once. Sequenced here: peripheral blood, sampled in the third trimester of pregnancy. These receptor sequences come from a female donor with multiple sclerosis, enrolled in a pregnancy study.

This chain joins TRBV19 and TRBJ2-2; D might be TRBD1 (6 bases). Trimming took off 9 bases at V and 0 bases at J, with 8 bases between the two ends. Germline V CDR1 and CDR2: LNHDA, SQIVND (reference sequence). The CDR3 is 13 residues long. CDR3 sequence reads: CASNRANTGELFF. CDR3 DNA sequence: TGTGCCAGCAACAGGGCGAACACCGGGGAGCTGTTTTTT.

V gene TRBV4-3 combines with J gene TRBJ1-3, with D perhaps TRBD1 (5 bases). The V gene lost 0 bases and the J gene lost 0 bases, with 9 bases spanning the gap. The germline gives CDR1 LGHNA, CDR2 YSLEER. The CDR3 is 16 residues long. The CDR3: CASSQDRVSSGNTIYF. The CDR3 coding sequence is TGCGCCAGCAGCCAAGACAGGGTGAGCTCTGGAAACACCATATATTTT.

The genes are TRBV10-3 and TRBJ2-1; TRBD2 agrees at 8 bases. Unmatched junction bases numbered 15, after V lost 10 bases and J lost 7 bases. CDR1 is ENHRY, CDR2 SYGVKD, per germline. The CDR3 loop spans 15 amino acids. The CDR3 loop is CATHMSGGPWNEQFF. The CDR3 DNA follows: TGTGCCACCCACATGTCGGGGGGGCCGTGGAATGAGCAGTTCTTC.

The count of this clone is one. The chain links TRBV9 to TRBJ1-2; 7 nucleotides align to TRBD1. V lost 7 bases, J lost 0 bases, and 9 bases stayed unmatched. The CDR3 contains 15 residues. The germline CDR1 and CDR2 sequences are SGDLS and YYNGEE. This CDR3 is CASSTGILANYGYTF. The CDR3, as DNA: TGTGCCAGCTCGACAGGGATATTAGCTAACTATGGCTACACCTTC.

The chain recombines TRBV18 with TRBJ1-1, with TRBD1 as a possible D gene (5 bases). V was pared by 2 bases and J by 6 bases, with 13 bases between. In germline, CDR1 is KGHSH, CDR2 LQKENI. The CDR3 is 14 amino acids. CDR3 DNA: TGTGCCAGCTCACCAAGGGGAGGGTTACCTGAAGCTTTCTTT. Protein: CASSPRGGLPEAFF. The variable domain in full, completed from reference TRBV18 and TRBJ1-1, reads NAGVMQNPRHLVRRRGQEARLRCSPMKGHSHVYWYRQLPEEGLKFMVYLQKENIIDESGMPKERFSAEFPKEGPSILRIQQVVRGDSAAYFCASSPRGGLPEAFFGQGTRLTVV.

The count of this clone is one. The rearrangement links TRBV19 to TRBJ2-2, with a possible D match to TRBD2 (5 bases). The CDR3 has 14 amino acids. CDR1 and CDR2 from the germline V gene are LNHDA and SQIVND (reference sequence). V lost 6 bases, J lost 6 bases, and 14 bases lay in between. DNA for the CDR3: TGTGCCAGTAGGATTGATCTCGGGGCCGGGGAGCTGTTTTTT. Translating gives CASRIDLGAGELFF.

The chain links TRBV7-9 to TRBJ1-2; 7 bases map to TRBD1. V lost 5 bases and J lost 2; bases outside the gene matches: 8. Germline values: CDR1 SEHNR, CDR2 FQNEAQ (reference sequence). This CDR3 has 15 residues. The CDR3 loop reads CASSTSQDRNYGYTF. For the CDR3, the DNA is TGTGCCAGCAGCACTTCGCAGGACAGGAACTATGGCTACACCTTC.

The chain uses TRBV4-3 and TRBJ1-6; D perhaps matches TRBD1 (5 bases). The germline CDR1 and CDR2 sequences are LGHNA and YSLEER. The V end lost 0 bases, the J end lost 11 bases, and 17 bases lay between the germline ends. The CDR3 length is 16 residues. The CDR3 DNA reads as TGCGCCAGCAGCCAAGAACCGGACGGGACTACGGCACCCCTCCACTTT. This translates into CASSQEPDGTTAPLHF.

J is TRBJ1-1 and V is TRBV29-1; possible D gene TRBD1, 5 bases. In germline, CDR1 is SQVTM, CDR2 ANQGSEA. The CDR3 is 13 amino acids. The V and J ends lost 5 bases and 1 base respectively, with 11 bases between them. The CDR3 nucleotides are TGCAGCGTTACTGACAGCTCGAACACTGAAGCTTTCTTT. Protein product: CSVTDSSNTEAFF. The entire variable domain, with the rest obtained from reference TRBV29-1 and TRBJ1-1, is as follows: SAVISQKPSRDICQRGTSLTIQCQVDSQVTMMFWYRQQPGQSLTLIATANQGSEATYESGFVIDKFPISRPNLTFSTLTVSNMSPEDSSIYLCSVTDSSNTEAFFGQGTRLTVV.